What follows are 5 T cell receptor beta chains derived from one specimen sequenced in a study of post-analysis software for immune sequencing data (dated by TCRdb to between 2014 and 2017). Points the paper makes about the study in general: Patients showed significantly higher frequencies than controls for several TRBV segments, among them TRBV5-6, TRBV5-1 and TRBV20-1.

Libraries were prepared through PCR. For sequencing, an Illumina HiSeq 2500 was employed. To reduce PCR and sequencing biases, unique molecular identifiers were built into the TCR beta cDNA libraries. The public reads were reanalyzed by TCRdb: fastp trimming at Q25, MiXCR alignment, in-frame beta chains only. Rows are combined by CDR3 protein, so each entry shows the most common genes and DNA. Across this sample there are 650,000 to 850,000 distinct CDR3 sequences, with just over 45% seen only once. Roughly 4.9% of the sample belongs to the ten largest clones. What these receptors recognize is not known. Material for sequencing was blood. The receptor source for this set is a girl between 10 and 17 years old with multiple sclerosis.

This chain connects TRBV20-1 to TRBJ2-2; 7 bases are a match to TRBD2. J lost 3 bases, V lost 6 bases, and 10 bases had no gene match. CDR3 length: 15 amino acids. Germline CDR1 reads DFQATT; CDR2 reads SNEGSKA (reference sequence). The CDR3 DNA is TGCAGTGCGAGGGACCGCCTAGCGGACACCGGGGAGCTGTTTTTT. Amino acid sequence: CSARDRLADTGELFF.

The rearrangement joins TRBV20-1 to TRBJ2-5; tentatively, D is TRBD1 (7 bases). In germline, CDR1 is DFQATT, CDR2 SNEGSKA (reference sequence). There are 15 residues in the CDR3. The V gene lost 3 bases and the J gene lost 2 bases, with 16 bases spanning the gap. In DNA form, the CDR3 reads TGCAGTGCTAGCGGAGGGACAGCGTATCAAGAGACCCAGTACTTC. Encoded protein: CSASGGTAYQETQYF.

As concerns this clonotype: At one of its ends the junction is not consistent with the germline gene, which may arise from a read error. V and J are TRBV6-4 and TRBJ2-1, with 7 nucleotides matching TRBD1. The CDR3 runs to 14 residues. Germline V CDR1 and CDR2: MRHNA, SNTAGT. The CDR3 here is CASSPTGDRDEQFF. The CDR3 coding sequence is TGTGCTAGCAGTCCAACAGGGGACCGTGATGAGCAGTTCTTC.

This rearrangement joins TRBV27 to TRBJ2-5, with 9 nucleotides matching TRBD2. Gene TRBJ2-7 matches the end of the DNA better, so the J call may be wrong. The length of the CDR3 is 16 residues. Germline V CDR1 and CDR2: MNHEY, SMNVEV (reference sequence). The CDR3: CASSFTTLAGDYEQYF. The CDR3 DNA follows: TGTGCCAGCAGTTTCACTACATTAGCGGGAGACTACGAGCAGTACTTC.

V and J are TRBV7-9 and TRBJ1-4; no firm D call. This CDR3 has 15 residues. The ends were cut back, 5 bases at V and 0 bases at J, with 10 bases in the middle. The V gene's germline CDR1 is SEHNR and CDR2 FQNEAQ (reference sequence). CDR3 in DNA: TGTGCCAGCAGCCCCTGGCCCGCAACTAATGAAAAACTGTTTTTT. Its translation is CASSPWPATNEKLFF.